Shown below are 31 T cell receptor beta chains from a single sample sequenced in a study of sequential checkpoint blockade in melanoma. Profiled with immunoSEQ multiplex PCR; TCRdb holds only in-frame clones, not every one. The profile shows about 22,000 clones, roughly 75% of them singletons. Treatment described: randomized to nivolumab then ipilimumab (arm A) or the reverse (arm B). The sample here was CD8+ T cells sorted from blood (inferred from file names), taken from a patient given nivolumab and ipilimumab in sequence. These receptors came from a human donor with melanoma.

V usage is TRBV6-5 and J usage is TRBJ1-5; possible D gene TRBD1, 5 bases. The V gene lost 6 bases and the J gene lost 7 bases, with 13 bases spanning the gap. This CDR3 contains 13 residues. Germline CDR1 is MNHEY and CDR2 is SVGAGI. The CDR3 nucleotides are TGTGCCAGCAGCACCGGGGACTCACAGCCCCAGCATTTT. Its translation: CASSTGDSQPQHF.

This chain joins TRBV28 and TRBJ2-1; possible D gene TRBD1, 5 bases. Per germline, CDR1 MDHEN and CDR2 SYDVKM. The CDR3 consists of 13 residues. Trimming took off 6 bases at V and 5 bases at J, with 11 bases between the two ends. Here the CDR3 DNA reads TGTGCCAGCAGGGAAAGGGGTGACAATGAGCAGTTCTTC. Amino acid sequence: CASRERGDNEQFF.

V and J are TRBV15 and TRBJ2-3; 9 nucleotides align to TRBD2. Germline assignment: CDR1 LNHNV and CDR2 YYDKDF (reference sequence). V gave up 0 bases and J gave up 0 bases; unmatched junction bases: 7. The CDR3 has 18 residues. CDR3 residues: CATSRDYGGGASTDTQYF. As DNA, the CDR3 is TGTGCCACCAGCAGAGACTACGGCGGGGGGGCGAGCACAGATACGCAGTATTTT.

J is TRBJ1-1 and V is TRBV5-5; D might be TRBD1 (6 bases). The CDR3 covers 17 residues. From germline, CDR1 is SGHKS and CDR2 YYEKEE (reference sequence). The V gene lost 3 bases and the J gene lost 0 bases, with 18 bases spanning the gap. CDR3 protein: CASSSTEGGKMNTEAFF. In nucleotides, the CDR3 is TGTGCCAGCAGCTCCACCGAGGGGGGGAAGATGAACACTGAAGCTTTCTTT.

The chain employs TRBV6-6 and TRBJ2-3; no clear D gene. Germline lookup yields CDR1 MNHNY and CDR2 SVGAGI (reference sequence). The CDR3 loop spans 14 amino acids. Trimming took 0 bases from V and 2 from J, leaving 6 bases between them. The CDR3 DNA sequence: TGTGCCAGCAGTTACTCGGCTCTCACAGATACGCAGTATTTT. As protein: CASSYSALTDTQYF.

This clone was observed a single time. V gene TRBV2 combines with J gene TRBJ2-1, with TRBD2 matching 8 bases. V shed 3 bases and J 4 bases; nucleotides not matched to a gene: 5. The CDR3 extends over 15 amino acids. From germline, CDR1 is SNHLY and CDR2 FYNNEI. CDR3 protein: CASSEGGGGYNEQFF. CDR3 sequence (DNA): TGTGCCAGCAGTGAGGGGGGCGGGGGGTACAATGAGCAGTTCTTC.

This rearrangement joins TRBV27 to TRBJ2-1; the match to TRBD1 covers 7 bases. V dropped 1 base and J dropped 5; count of bases not matched to a gene: 5. CDR3 length equals 15 residues. Per the germline V gene, CDR1 is MNHEY and CDR2 is SMNVEV (reference sequence). The CDR3 nucleotides are TGTGCCAGCAGTTTATGGGCAGGGGGTAACAATGAGCAGTTCTTC. Residues: CASSLWAGGNNEQFF.

This clone is a singleton in its sample. This rearrangement joins TRBV11-2 to TRBJ2-5, with 10 bases lining up with TRBD2. With 4 bases clipped from V and 4 bases from J, the junction kept 3 bases outside the gene matches. CDR1 is SGHAT and CDR2 is FQNNGV in the germline V gene. The CDR3 has 14 amino acids. The DNA for the CDR3 is TGTGCCAGCAGCTCCAGCGGGGGGGCAGAGACCCAGTACTTC. Translating gives CASSSSGGAETQYF.

CDR3 amino acids: CASSYNSDEQFF. The DNA for the CDR3 is TGTGCCAGCAGTTATAACTCGGATGAGCAGTTCTTC. The chain employs TRBV27 and TRBJ2-1; D not resolved. V was pared by 4 bases and J by 8 bases, with 9 bases between. The CDR3 sequence is 12 residues long. Looked up from germline, CDR1 is MNHEY and CDR2 is SMNVEV (reference sequence).

The V call is TRBV27, the J call TRBJ2-1; possibly TRBD1 for D (6 bases). The CDR3 is made up of 15 amino acids. From germline, CDR1 is MNHEY and CDR2 SMNVEV (reference sequence). The V and J ends lost 2 bases and 2 bases respectively, with 10 bases between them. CDR3 DNA sequence: TGTGCCAGCAGTTTAGTACAGGGACCCTACAATGAGCAGTTCTTC. This sequence encodes CASSLVQGPYNEQFF.

As for this clone: The same CDR3 arises from other DNA sequences in this sample as well. DNA of the CDR3: TGCGCCAGCAGCGCACAGGGCGGCTACGAGCAGTACTTC. This sequence encodes CASSAQGGYEQYF. This chain joins TRBV4-1 and TRBJ2-7, with a possible D match to TRBD1 (6 bases). V lost 5 bases to trimming and J lost 3 bases, with 11 bases between them. This CDR3 spans 13 amino acids. CDR1 is MGHRA and CDR2 is YSYEKL in the germline V gene.

The chain links TRBV6-4 to TRBJ1-2; D is uncertain. Trimming left V 2 bases short and J 7 bases short, with 11 bases between. The CDR3 consists of 13 residues. From germline, CDR1 is MRHNA and CDR2 SNTAGT. CDR3 region: CASSDDPFGGYTF. The CDR3 DNA follows: TGTGCCAGCAGTGACGATCCCTTCGGTGGCTACACCTTC.

This clone was seen more than once but under ten times. The rearrangement uses TRBV6-6 and TRBJ2-7; 9 nucleotides agree with TRBD1. V gave up 5 bases and J gave up 2 bases; unmatched junction bases: 10. CDR3 length: 16 residues. Germline-derived CDR1 and CDR2 are MNHNY and SVGAGI (reference sequence). This CDR3 is CASSLTGGGAAYEQYF. The CDR3 DNA sequence: TGTGCCAGCAGTCTGACAGGGGGAGGTGCAGCCTACGAGCAGTACTTC.

The J gene is TRBJ1-5, the V gene TRBV28, with TRBD1 matching 7 bases. CDR3 size: 17 residues. The trim removed 2 bases at V and 1 base at J, leaving 8 bases unmatched. Germline-derived CDR1 and CDR2 are MDHEN and SYDVKM. The CDR3 DNA reads as TGTGCCAGCAGTTTAAAGCCTTACAGGGGAAGCAATCAGCCCCAGCATTTT. As protein: CASSLKPYRGSNQPQHF.

This chain joins TRBV5-4 and TRBJ1-1; no firm D call. CDR1 SGHNT and CDR2 YYREEE come from the germline V gene (reference sequence). V lost 3 bases to trimming and J lost 2 bases, with 11 bases between them. The CDR3 extends over 14 amino acids. CDR3 residues: CASSWAISNTEAFF. CDR3 nucleotides: TGTGCCAGCAGCTGGGCCATCAGCAACACTGAAGCTTTCTTT.

The CDR3: CASSLAGGSEQYF. DNA of the CDR3: TGTGCCAGCAGCTTGGCAGGGGGCAGCGAGCAGTACTTC. The chain couples TRBV13 to TRBJ2-7, with 8 positions matching TRBD1. Germline CDR1 PRHDT, CDR2 FYEKMQ (reference sequence). The CDR3 has 13 amino acids. The junction had 4 bases not matched to a gene; V was cut back by 3 bases and J by 6 bases.

The V gene is TRBV29-1, the J gene TRBJ2-7; 10 bases are shared with TRBD2. V gave up 3 bases and J gave up 3 bases; unmatched junction bases: 2. Germline CDR1 reads SQVTM; CDR2 reads ANQGSEA. The CDR3 covers 13 residues. CDR3 in DNA: TGCAGCGTTGATAGCGGGGGGTACTACGAGCAGTACTTC. This sequence encodes CSVDSGGYYEQYF.

The chain has TRBV23-1 and TRBJ1-6; possibly TRBD1 for D (5 bases). TRBV23-1 is known as an ORF, though its function is uncertain. The CDR3 is made up of 15 amino acids. V was cut by 0 bases and J by 7 bases, with 10 bases left in between. The CDR3 sequence: CASSQSRGRNSPLHF. CDR3 DNA: TGCGCCAGCAGTCAATCTAGGGGTAGGAATTCACCCCTCCACTTT.

This clone was observed a few times. This sequence joins TRBV21-1 and TRBJ1-6; the D call of TRBD1 is as the table states it, not checked on the DNA. TRBV21-1 is designated a pseudogene. The CDR3 totals 13 residues. The CDR3 DNA sequence: TGTGCCAGCAAGGGACACGATAATTCACCCCTCCACTTT. Its translation: CASKGHDNSPLHF.

The chain couples TRBV6-5 to TRBJ1-2, with unresolved D. This CDR3 comprises 15 residues. Germline V CDR1 and CDR2: MNHEY, SVGAGI. V was cut by 6 bases and J by 4 bases, with 18 bases left in between. The DNA of the CDR3 is TGTGCCAGCAGCCAACCTCGGGGTATGAGCTATGGCTACACCTTC. Encoded protein: CASSQPRGMSYGYTF.

CDR3 loop: CASSGNQPQHF. CDR3 sequence (DNA): TGTGCCAGCAGCGGTAATCAGCCCCAGCATTTT. The V gene is TRBV2, the J gene TRBJ1-5; D unclear. V dropped 6 bases and J dropped 4 bases, with 4 bases sitting between them. This CDR3 is built from 11 residues. Germline CDR1 and CDR2: SNHLY and FYNNEI.

V gene TRBV7-9 combines with J gene TRBJ2-1, with a tentative D call TRBD1 (5 bases). The CDR3 totals 11 residues. Germline V lookup: CDR1 SEHNR, CDR2 FQNEAQ (reference sequence). V gave up 8 bases and J gave up 8 bases, with 10 bases separating them. CDR3 sequence reads: CASGRVDEQFF. The CDR3 DNA is TGTGCCAGCGGCAGGGTCGATGAGCAGTTCTTC.

The chain combines TRBV7-9 with TRBJ1-1; a weak D match, TRBD1 (5 bases). Germline V gene data show CDR1 as SEHNR and CDR2 as FQNEAQ (reference sequence). Between the trimmed V and J ends, which lost 2 bases and 1 base, there was a span of 17 bases. This CDR3 contains 17 residues. The CDR3 is CASSLRIGGGWNTEAFF. The CDR3 nucleotides are TGTGCCAGCAGCTTACGGATCGGGGGAGGATGGAACACTGAAGCTTTCTTT.

This clone came up once. The chain is built from TRBV18 and TRBJ2-3, with 11 bases lining up with TRBD2. This CDR3 contains 15 residues. Trimming at V came to 9 bases and at J to 0 bases, leaving 5 bases not matched to a gene. The germline CDR1 and CDR2 sequences are KGHSH and LQKENI. CDR3 region: CASSSGGTSTDTQYF. As DNA, the CDR3 is TGTGCCAGTTCTAGCGGGGGGACTAGCACAGATACGCAGTATTTT.

This clone showed up just a few times. V is TRBV7-9 and J is TRBJ2-3; a possible D gene is TRBD1 (6 bases). The CDR3 is 12 amino acids. CDR1 and CDR2 from the germline V gene are SEHNR and FQNEAQ (reference sequence). Trimming removed 7 bases at V and 6 bases at J, with 11 bases between. CDR3 sequence (DNA): TGTGCCAGCAAGGCACAGGGTGATACGCAGTATTTT. It specifies CASKAQGDTQYF.

The chain links TRBV5-4 to TRBJ2-7; 8 bases are a match to TRBD1. Germline loops: CDR1 SGHNT, CDR2 YYREEE (reference sequence). J gave up 3 bases and V 4 bases, and 6 bases lay outside the gene matches. The CDR3 is made up of 14 amino acids. CDR3 residues: CASSTDRDFYEQYV. The CDR3 DNA reads as TGTGCCAGCAGCACGGACAGGGATTTCTACGAGCAGTACGTC.

The chain couples TRBV9 to TRBJ2-4; TRBD1 matches 9 bases. Germline V gives CDR1 SGDLS, CDR2 YYNGEE. V shed 4 bases, J shed 7 bases, and the junction held 9 bases outside the gene matches. The CDR3 contains 15 residues. This chain's CDR3 is CASSLRQGGGNIQYF. CDR3 in DNA: TGTGCCAGCAGCTTAAGACAGGGGGGAGGGAACATTCAGTACTTC.

J is TRBJ2-7 and V is TRBV27, with TRBD1 matching over 8 bases. V was clipped by 3 bases and J by 5 bases; unmatched bases: 12. The CDR3 loop spans 16 amino acids. CDR1 and CDR2 (germline): MNHEY, SMNVEV (reference sequence). DNA of the CDR3: TGTGCCAGCAGTTTTCTCTCTCAGGGGGCGCGGGACGAGCAGTACTTC. Protein: CASSFLSQGARDEQYF.

CDR3 sequence: CASSLAWEAPTGGYTF. CDR3 DNA sequence: TGTGCCAGCAGCTTAGCGTGGGAGGCCCCCACCGGTGGCTACACCTTC. The chain has TRBV7-9 and TRBJ1-2; D uncertain. This CDR3 has 16 amino acids. The V end lost 0 bases, the J end lost 7 bases, and 18 bases lay between the germline ends. Germline V lookup: CDR1 SEHNR, CDR2 FQNEAQ (reference sequence).

The V call is TRBV6-1, the J call TRBJ2-7; D is unclear. There are 13 residues in the CDR3. The V end lost 3 bases, the J end lost 0 bases, and 6 bases lay between the germline ends. Germline-derived CDR1 and CDR2 are MNHNS and SASEGT. The CDR3, as DNA: TGTGCCAGCAGTGAGCTTAGCTCCTACGAGCAGTACGTC. Translation gives CASSELSSYEQYV.

V and J are TRBV15 and TRBJ1-5; no clear D. CDR3 length: 14 amino acids. V was shortened by 6 bases and J by 0 bases, with 9 bases between the two germline ends. The germline gives CDR1 LNHNV, CDR2 YYDKDF (reference sequence). In DNA form, the CDR3 reads TGTGCCACCAGTGAATGGCTTAGCAATCAGCCCCAGCATTTT. The encoded protein is CATSEWLSNQPQHF.